Detailed here is one TCR beta chain. Trimming left V 4 bases short and J 2 bases short, with 13 bases between. This CDR3 contains 14 residues. Germline V gives CDR1 SGHRS, CDR2 YFSETQ. The data belong to a study of blood T cell repertoires in COVID-19. The assay was immunoSEQ multiplex PCR, and TCRdb's table has in-frame clones only and misses some. The sample carries around 100,000 clones, about 89% recorded once. This sequence originates from a man aged 45-60 years with acute or convalescent COVID-19. V usage is TRBV5-1 and J usage is TRBJ2-7; weak D call: TRBD2 (6 bases). Sequencing input: peripheral blood. The CDR3 is CASSTDGGAYEQYF. CDR3 sequence (DNA): TGCGCCAGCAGCACCGACGGGGGAGCCTACGAGCAGTACTTC.